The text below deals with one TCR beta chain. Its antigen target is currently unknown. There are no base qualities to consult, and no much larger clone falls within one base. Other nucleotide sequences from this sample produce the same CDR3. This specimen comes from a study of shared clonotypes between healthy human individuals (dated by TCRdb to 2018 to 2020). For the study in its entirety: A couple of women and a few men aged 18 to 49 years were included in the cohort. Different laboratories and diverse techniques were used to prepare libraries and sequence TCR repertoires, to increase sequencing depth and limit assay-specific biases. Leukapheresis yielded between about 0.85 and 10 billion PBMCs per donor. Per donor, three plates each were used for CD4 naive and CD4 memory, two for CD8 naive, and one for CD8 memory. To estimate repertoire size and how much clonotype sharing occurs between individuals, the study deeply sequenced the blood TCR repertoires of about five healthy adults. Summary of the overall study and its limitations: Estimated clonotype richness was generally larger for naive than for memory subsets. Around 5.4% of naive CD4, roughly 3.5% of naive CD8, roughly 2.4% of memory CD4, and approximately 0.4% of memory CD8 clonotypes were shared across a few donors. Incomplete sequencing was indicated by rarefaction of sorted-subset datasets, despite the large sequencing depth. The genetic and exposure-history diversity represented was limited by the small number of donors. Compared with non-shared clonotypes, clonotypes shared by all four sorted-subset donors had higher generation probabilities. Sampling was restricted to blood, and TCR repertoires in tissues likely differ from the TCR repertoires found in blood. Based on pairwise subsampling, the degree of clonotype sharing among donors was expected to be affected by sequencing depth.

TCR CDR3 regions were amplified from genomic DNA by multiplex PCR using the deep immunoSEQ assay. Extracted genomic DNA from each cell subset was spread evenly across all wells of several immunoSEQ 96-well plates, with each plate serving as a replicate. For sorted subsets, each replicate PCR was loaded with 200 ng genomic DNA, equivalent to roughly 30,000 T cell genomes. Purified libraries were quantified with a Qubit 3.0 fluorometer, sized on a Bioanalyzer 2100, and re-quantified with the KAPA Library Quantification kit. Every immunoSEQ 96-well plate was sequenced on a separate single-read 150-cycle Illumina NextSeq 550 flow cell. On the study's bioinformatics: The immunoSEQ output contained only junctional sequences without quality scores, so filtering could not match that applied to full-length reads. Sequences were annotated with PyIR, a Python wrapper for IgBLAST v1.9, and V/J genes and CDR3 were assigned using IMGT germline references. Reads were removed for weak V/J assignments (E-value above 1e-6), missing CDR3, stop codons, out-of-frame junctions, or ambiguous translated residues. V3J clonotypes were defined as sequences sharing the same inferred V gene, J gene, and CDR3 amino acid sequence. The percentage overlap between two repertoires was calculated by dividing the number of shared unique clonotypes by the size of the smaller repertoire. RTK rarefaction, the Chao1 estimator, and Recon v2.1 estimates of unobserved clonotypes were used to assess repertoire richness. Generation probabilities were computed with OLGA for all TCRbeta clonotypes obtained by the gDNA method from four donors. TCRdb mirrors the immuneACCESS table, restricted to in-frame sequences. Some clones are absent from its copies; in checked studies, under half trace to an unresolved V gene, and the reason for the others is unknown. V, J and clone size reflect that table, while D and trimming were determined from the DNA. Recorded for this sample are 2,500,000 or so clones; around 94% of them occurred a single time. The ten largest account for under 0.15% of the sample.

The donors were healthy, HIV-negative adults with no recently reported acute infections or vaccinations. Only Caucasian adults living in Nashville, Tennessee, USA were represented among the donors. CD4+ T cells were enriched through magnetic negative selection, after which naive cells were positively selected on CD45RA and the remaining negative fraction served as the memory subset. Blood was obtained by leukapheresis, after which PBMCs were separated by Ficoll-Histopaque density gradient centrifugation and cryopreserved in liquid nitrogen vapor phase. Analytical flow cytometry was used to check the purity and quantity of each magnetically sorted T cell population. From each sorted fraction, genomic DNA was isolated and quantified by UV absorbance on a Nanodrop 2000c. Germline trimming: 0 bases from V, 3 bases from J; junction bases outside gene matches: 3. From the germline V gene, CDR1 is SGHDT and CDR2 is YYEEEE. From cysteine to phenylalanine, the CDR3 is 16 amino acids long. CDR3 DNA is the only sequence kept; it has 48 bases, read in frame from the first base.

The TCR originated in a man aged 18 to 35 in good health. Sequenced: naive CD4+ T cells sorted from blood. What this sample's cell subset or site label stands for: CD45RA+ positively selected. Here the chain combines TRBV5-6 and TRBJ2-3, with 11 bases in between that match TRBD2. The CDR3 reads CASSLAGLAVTDTQYF. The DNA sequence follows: TGTGCCAGCAGCTTGGCGGGACTAGCGGTAACAGATACGCAGTATTTT. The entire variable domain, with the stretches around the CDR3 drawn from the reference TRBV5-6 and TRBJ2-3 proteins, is DAGVTQSPTHLIKTRGQQVTLRCSPKSGHDTVSWYQQALGQGPQFIFQYYEEEERQRGNFPDRFSGHQFPNYSSELNVNALLLGDSALYLCASSLAGLAVTDTQYFGPGTRLTVL.